The source of this TCR beta chain is a study of CD8 T cells in cerebrospinal fluid in Alzheimer's disease. Study results and limitations: EBV-specific TCRs in cerebrospinal fluid reportedly do not establish a causal EBV–Alzheimer's link. Alzheimer's patients were not enriched for EBV-specific clones, which were not the most expanded.

CSF cells underwent 10X single-cell V(D)J and 5' gene-expression profiling. From the 10x single-cell sequencing reads, TCRdb lists one entry per CDR3 protein and no DNA. The sample has over a thousand distinct CDR3 sequences. This clonotype counts as medium-sized by frequency. Its antigen is unknown. A live/dead marker was used to sort live CSF cells for droplet sequencing. This CDR3 has 13 amino acids. Germline loops: CDR1 SGDLS, CDR2 YYNGEE. Sequenced sample: cerebrospinal fluid. This TCR derives from a human donor with mild cognitive impairment. The J gene is TRBJ1-1, the V gene TRBV9; the TCRdb call, TRBD1, lacks DNA for checking. CDR3 region: CASSVEAEPGAFF.